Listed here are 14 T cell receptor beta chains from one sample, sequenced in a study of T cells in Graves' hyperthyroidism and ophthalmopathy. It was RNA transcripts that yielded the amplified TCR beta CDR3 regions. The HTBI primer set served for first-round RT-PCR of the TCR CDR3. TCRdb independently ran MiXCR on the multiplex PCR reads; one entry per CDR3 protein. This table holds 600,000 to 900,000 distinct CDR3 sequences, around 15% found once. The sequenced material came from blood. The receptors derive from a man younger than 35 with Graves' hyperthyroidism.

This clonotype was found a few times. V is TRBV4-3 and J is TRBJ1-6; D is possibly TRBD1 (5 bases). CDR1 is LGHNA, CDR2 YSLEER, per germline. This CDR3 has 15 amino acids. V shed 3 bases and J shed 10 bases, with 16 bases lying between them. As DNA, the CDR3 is TGCGCCAGCAGCCACGATGGGGCAGGGAGATCACCCCTCCACTTT. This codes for CASSHDGAGRSPLHF.

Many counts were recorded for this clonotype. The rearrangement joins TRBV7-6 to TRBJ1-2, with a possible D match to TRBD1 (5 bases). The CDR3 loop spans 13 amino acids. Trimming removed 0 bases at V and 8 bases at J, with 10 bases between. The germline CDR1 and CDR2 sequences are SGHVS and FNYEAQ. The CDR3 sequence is CASSLAPWGGYTF. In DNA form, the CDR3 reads TGTGCCAGCAGCTTAGCGCCTTGGGGCGGCTACACCTTC.

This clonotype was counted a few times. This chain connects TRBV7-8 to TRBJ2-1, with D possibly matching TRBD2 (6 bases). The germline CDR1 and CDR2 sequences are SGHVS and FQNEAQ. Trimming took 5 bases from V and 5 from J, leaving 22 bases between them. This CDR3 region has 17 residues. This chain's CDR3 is CASSPRPRLEGNNEQFF. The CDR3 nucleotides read TGTGCCAGCAGCCCTCGCCCCCGACTAGAAGGTAACAATGAGCAGTTCTTC.

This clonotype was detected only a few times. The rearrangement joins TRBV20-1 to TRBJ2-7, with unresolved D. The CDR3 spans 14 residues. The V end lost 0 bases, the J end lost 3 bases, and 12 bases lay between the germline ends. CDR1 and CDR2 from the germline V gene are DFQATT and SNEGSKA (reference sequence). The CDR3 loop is CSARDDLQDYEQYF. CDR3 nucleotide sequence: TGCAGTGCTAGAGACGACTTGCAGGACTACGAGCAGTACTTC.

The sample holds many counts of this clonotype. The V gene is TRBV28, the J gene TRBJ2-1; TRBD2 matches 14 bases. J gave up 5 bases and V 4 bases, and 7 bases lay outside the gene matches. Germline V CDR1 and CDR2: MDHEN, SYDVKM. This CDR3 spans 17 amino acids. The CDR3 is CASSSRLAGGSDNEQFF. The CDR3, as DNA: TGTGCCAGCAGTTCGAGACTAGCGGGAGGGAGCGACAATGAGCAGTTCTTC.

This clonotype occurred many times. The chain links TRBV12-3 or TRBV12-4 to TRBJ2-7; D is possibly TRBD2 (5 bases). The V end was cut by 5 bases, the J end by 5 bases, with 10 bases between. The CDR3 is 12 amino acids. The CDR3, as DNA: TGTGCCAGCAGTCCGGACGGGAACGAGCAGTACTTC. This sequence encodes CASSPDGNEQYF.

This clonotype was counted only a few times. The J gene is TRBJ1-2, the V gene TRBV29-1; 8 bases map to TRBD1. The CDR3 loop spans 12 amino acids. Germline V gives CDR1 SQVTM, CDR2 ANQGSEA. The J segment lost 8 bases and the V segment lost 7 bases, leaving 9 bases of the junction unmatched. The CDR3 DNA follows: TGCAGCGCTCGACAGGGGCAAAGAGGCTACACCTTC. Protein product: CSARQGQRGYTF.

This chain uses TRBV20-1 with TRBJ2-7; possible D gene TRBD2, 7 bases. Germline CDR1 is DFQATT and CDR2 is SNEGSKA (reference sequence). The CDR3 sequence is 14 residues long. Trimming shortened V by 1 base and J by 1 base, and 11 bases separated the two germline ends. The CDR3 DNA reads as TGCAGTGCTAGAGGCGGGGGCGCGTCCTACGAGCAGTACTTC. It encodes CSARGGGASYEQYF.

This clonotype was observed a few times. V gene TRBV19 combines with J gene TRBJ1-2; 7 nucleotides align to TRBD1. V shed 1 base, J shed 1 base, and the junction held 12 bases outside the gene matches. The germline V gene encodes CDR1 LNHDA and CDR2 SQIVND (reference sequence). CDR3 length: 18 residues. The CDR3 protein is CASSIGPGQKDHNYGYTF. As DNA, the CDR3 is TGTGCCAGTAGTATAGGGCCGGGACAGAAAGACCATAACTATGGCTACACCTTC.

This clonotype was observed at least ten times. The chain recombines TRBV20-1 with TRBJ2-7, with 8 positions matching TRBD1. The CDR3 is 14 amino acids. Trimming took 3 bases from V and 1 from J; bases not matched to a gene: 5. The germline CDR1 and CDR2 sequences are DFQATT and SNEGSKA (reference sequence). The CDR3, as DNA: TGCAGTGCTAGGCCCGGGACAGGTTCCTACGAGCAGTACTTC. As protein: CSARPGTGSYEQYF.

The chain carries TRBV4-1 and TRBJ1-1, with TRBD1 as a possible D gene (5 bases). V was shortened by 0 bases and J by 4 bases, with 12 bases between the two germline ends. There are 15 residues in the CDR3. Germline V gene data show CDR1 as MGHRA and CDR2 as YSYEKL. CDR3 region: CASSQDSRVGTEAFF. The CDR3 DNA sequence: TGCGCCAGCAGCCAAGATAGCAGGGTTGGCACTGAAGCTTTCTTT.

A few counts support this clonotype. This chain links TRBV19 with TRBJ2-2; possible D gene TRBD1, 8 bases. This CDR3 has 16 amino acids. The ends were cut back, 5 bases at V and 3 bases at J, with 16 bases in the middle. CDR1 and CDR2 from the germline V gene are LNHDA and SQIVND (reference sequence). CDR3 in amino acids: CASSVFTGGDTGELFF. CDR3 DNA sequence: TGTGCCAGTAGTGTCTTTACAGGGGGGGACACCGGGGAGCTGTTTTTT.

The CDR3 DNA is TGTGCCAGCAGTTACTCTGCGGGAGCAACAGATACGCAGTATTTT. Translated: CASSYSAGATDTQYF. The J gene is TRBJ2-3, the V gene TRBV6-2 or TRBV6-3; 7 nucleotides align to TRBD2. V trimming: 0 bases; J trimming: 3 bases; junction bases outside the gene matches: 3. This CDR3 is built from 15 residues. The germline V gene has CDR1 MNHEY and CDR2 SVGEGT.

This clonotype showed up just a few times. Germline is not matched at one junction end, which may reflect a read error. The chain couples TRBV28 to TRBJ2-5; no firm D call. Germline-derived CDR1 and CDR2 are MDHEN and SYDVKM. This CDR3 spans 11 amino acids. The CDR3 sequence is CASSPGSSLDF. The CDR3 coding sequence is TGTGCCAGCAGTCCCGGGTCGAGTCTCGACTTC.